These 27 T cell receptor beta chains were sequenced from one sample in a study of blood T cell repertoires in COVID-19. Produced via immunoSEQ multiplex PCR; TCRdb's table is partial and in-frame only. The table includes 240,000 or so clones, about 90% detected once. Source material: peripheral blood. These receptor sequences come from a man between 60 and 75 years old who had recovered from COVID-19.

The chain joins TRBV7-2 to TRBJ1-5, with D perhaps matching TRBD1 (6 bases). V was shortened by 3 bases and J by 6 bases, with 12 bases between the two germline ends. CDR1 and CDR2 (germline): SGHTA, FQGNSA. This CDR3 has 14 residues. CDR3 in DNA: TGTGCCAGCAGCTTTTGGGGGCAGGGTCAGCCCCAGCATTTT. This sequence encodes CASSFWGQGQPQHF.

The chain has TRBV18 and TRBJ2-7; TRBD1 aligns across 10 bases. The V gene end was trimmed by 3 bases and the J gene end by 5 bases; junction bases not matched to a gene: 4. Germline lookup yields CDR1 KGHSH and CDR2 LQKENI. CDR3 size: 14 residues. CDR3 nucleotide sequence: TGTGCCAGCTCACCTAGACAGGGGGCGGACGAGCAGTACTTC. Protein product: CASSPRQGADEQYF.

The chain employs TRBV28 and TRBJ2-3, with D tentatively TRBD2 (6 bases). This CDR3 has 15 residues. CDR1 is MDHEN, CDR2 SYDVKM, per germline. The ends were cut back, 3 bases at V and 6 bases at J, with 16 bases in the middle. This CDR3 reads CASSFYAGGRDTQYF. CDR3 coding DNA: TGTGCCAGCAGTTTTTATGCTGGTGGGAGGGATACGCAGTATTTT.

This clone is a singleton in its sample. This chain joins TRBV7-9 and TRBJ2-7; 12 bases are a match to TRBD2. Germline V gives CDR1 SEHNR, CDR2 FQNEAQ (reference sequence). V was clipped by 3 bases and J by 4 bases; unmatched bases: 10. The CDR3 has 17 amino acids. CDR3 sequence: CASSLDLAGGVSYEQYV. The CDR3 DNA is TGTGCCAGCAGCTTGGATCTAGCGGGGGGGGTGAGTTACGAGCAGTACGTC.

The chain has TRBV5-4 and TRBJ2-5, with TRBD2 as a possible D gene (5 bases). The CDR3 length is 14 residues. CDR1 and CDR2 from the germline V gene are SGHNT and YYREEE (reference sequence). The V end was cut by 4 bases, the J end by 3 bases, with 13 bases between. The chain's CDR3 is CASSPGAVKETQYF. In nucleotides, the CDR3 is TGTGCCAGCAGCCCCGGAGCGGTAAAAGAGACCCAGTACTTC.

This clone was recorded only once. The J gene is TRBJ2-7, the V gene TRBV7-8, with D perhaps matching TRBD1 (5 bases). V lost 5 bases and J lost 3, with 11 bases in between. This CDR3 has 13 residues. Per germline, CDR1 SGHVS and CDR2 FQNEAQ. The CDR3 sequence is CASSTQGGYEQYV. The DNA for the CDR3 is TGTGCCAGCAGCACCCAGGGTGGCTACGAGCAGTACGTC.

The V gene is TRBV2, the J gene TRBJ2-7; 9 bases align to TRBD2. V gave up 4 bases and J gave up 3 bases; unmatched junction bases: 10. There are 16 residues in the CDR3. Germline lookup yields CDR1 SNHLY and CDR2 FYNNEI. CDR3 residues: CASSGPAGGPFYEQYF. In DNA form, the CDR3 reads TGTGCCAGCAGTGGTCCAGCGGGGGGCCCCTTCTACGAGCAGTACTTC.

The V call is TRBV30, the J call TRBJ2-1; D unclear. Trimming took off 3 bases at V and 0 bases at J, with 9 bases between the two ends. The CDR3 totals 14 residues. Germline CDR1 reads GTSNPN; CDR2 reads SVGIG (reference sequence). The CDR3 loop reads CAWSPLSSYNEQFF. The CDR3, as DNA: TGTGCCTGGAGCCCCCTAAGCTCCTACAATGAGCAGTTCTTC.

This chain connects TRBV7-9 to TRBJ2-5, with 9 bases aligning to TRBD1. There are 16 residues in the CDR3. CDR1 is SEHNR, CDR2 FQNEAQ, per germline (reference sequence). Unmatched junction bases numbered 11, after V lost 5 bases and J lost 4 bases. The CDR3 bases are TGTGCCAGCAGCCAACTATACTACAGGGGGCCAGAGACCCAGTACTTC. As protein: CASSQLYYRGPETQYF. Using reference TRBV7-9 and TRBJ2-5 for the parts outside the CDR3, the full variable domain is DTGVSQNPRHKITKRGQNVTFRCDPISEHNRLYWYRQTLGQGPEFLTYFQNEAQLEKSRLLSDRFSAERPKGSFSTLEIQRTEQGDSAMYLCASSQLYYRGPETQYFGPGTRLLVL.

The chain uses TRBV6-5 and TRBJ1-5, with a tentative D call TRBD1 (5 bases). V was pared by 5 bases and J by 2 bases, with 10 bases between. CDR1 and CDR2 from the germline V gene are MNHEY and SVGAGI. The CDR3 consists of 14 residues. The CDR3 region has the DNA TGTGCCAGCAGTAGAAAGACAGGCAATCAGCCCCAGCATTTT. Protein product: CASSRKTGNQPQHF.

The rearrangement joins TRBV7-9 to TRBJ1-1; no firm D call. V lost 0 bases and J lost 7, with 15 bases in between. The CDR3 spans 15 residues. Germline CDR1 is SEHNR and CDR2 is FQNEAQ (reference sequence). The CDR3 is CASSLAGRGRGEAFF. CDR3 nucleotides: TGTGCCAGCAGCTTAGCGGGCCGAGGGCGTGGTGAAGCTTTCTTT.

The genes are TRBV5-1 and TRBJ1-4; possibly TRBD1 for D (5 bases). Trimming left V 0 bases short and J 4 bases short, with 7 bases between. This CDR3 is 14 amino acids long. CDR1 and CDR2 (germline): SGHRS, YFSETQ. CDR3 sequence reads: CASSLAQGNEKLFF. CDR3 nucleotides: TGCGCCAGCAGCTTGGCCCAGGGTAATGAAAAACTGTTTTTT.

The gene calls are TRBV4-1 and TRBJ1-1; tentative D call: TRBD1 (5 bases). The CDR3 runs to 14 residues. The V end lost 4 bases, the J end lost 1 base, and 10 bases lay between the germline ends. Germline CDR1 and CDR2: MGHRA and YSYEKL. The CDR3 is CASSPPTENTEAFF. The CDR3 nucleotides are TGCGCCAGCAGCCCCCCGACAGAGAACACTGAAGCTTTCTTT.

V and J are TRBV11-1 and TRBJ2-1; TRBD2 aligns across 10 bases. The CDR3 contains 15 residues. Looked up from germline, CDR1 is SGHAT and CDR2 is FQDESV (reference sequence). V shed 6 bases and J 2 bases; nucleotides not matched to a gene: 4. CDR3 region: CASRRLAGPYNEQFF. The CDR3 nucleotides are TGTGCCAGCAGAAGACTAGCGGGCCCCTACAATGAGCAGTTCTTC.

Turning to this clone: Other DNA sequences in the sample encode the same CDR3. The V call is TRBV2, the J call TRBJ1-6; a possible D gene is TRBD1 (5 bases). The CDR3 has 14 residues. From germline, CDR1 is SNHLY and CDR2 FYNNEI. V was trimmed by 0 bases and J by 6 bases, leaving 6 bases between them. The CDR3 is CASSEARVNSPLHF. For the CDR3, the DNA is TGTGCCAGCAGTGAAGCCAGGGTTAATTCACCCCTCCACTTT.

The genes are TRBV15 and TRBJ1-3; D is uncertain. Germline values: CDR1 LNHNV, CDR2 YYDKDF (reference sequence). V was trimmed by 1 base and J by 1 base, leaving 11 bases between them. CDR3 size: 16 residues. This CDR3 is CATSRGRGLSGNTIYF. In DNA form, the CDR3 reads TGTGCCACCAGCAGAGGGCGCGGGCTATCTGGAAACACCATATATTTT.

The sample holds a few counts of this clone. The rearrangement joins TRBV7-8 to TRBJ1-1, with 7 bases aligning to TRBD1. Germline trimming cut 4 bases from V and 0 bases from J; bases unmatched to any gene: 2. This CDR3 spans 14 amino acids. Germline V gives CDR1 SGHVS, CDR2 FQNEAQ. The CDR3 is CASSSGQVNTEAFF. In DNA form, the CDR3 reads TGTGCCAGCAGCTCCGGACAGGTGAACACTGAAGCTTTCTTT.

V is TRBV27 and J is TRBJ2-2; TRBD1 matches at 9 bases. CDR1 MNHEY and CDR2 SMNVEV come from the germline V gene (reference sequence). This CDR3 is 14 amino acids long. After removal of 6 bases from V and 5 bases from J, the junction contained 4 bases not matched to a gene. Written as DNA, the CDR3 is TGTGCCAGCAGACGACAGGGGGAAACCGGGGAGCTGTTTTTT. This translates into CASRRQGETGELFF.

The rearrangement links TRBV29-1 to TRBJ1-2, with no clear D. V lost 4 bases, J lost 5 bases, and 14 bases lay in between. Germline V gene sequence: CDR1 SQVTM, CDR2 ANQGSEA. The CDR3 length is 13 residues. The CDR3 nucleotides are TGCAGCGTTGTTTCGAGTTTGACTTATGGCTACACCTTC. Translating it yields CSVVSSLTYGYTF.

The chain joins TRBV6-5 to TRBJ1-4, with 10 bases that match TRBD1. Per the germline V gene, CDR1 is MNHEY and CDR2 is SVGAGI. V lost 5 bases to trimming and J lost 8 bases; unmatched junction nucleotides: 5. The CDR3 runs 14 residues. CDR3 amino acids: CASSRDRGGEKLFF. In nucleotides, the CDR3 is TGTGCCAGCAGTCGGGACAGGGGAGGAGAAAAACTGTTTTTT.

The CDR3 region has the DNA TGTGCCAGCAGCTTGGGGGGGCCGTATGAAGCTTTCTTT. Its translation: CASSLGGPYEAFF. The chain links TRBV5-6 to TRBJ1-1; D is perhaps TRBD1 (6 bases). The V and J ends lost 0 bases and 7 bases respectively, with 10 bases between them. The CDR3 length is 13 residues. Germline CDR1 SGHDT, CDR2 YYEEEE.

The chain couples TRBV2 to TRBJ1-1; 7 positions agree with TRBD1. CDR1 SNHLY and CDR2 FYNNEI come from the germline V gene. CDR3 length: 14 amino acids. V shed 7 bases, J shed 5 bases, and the junction held 10 bases outside the gene matches. Written as DNA, the CDR3 is TGTGCCAGCAATCGACAGGGTGGGCAAACTGAAGCTTTCTTT. This encodes CASNRQGGQTEAFF.

The rearrangement uses TRBV12-3 or TRBV12-4 and TRBJ1-2; 10 bases are shared with TRBD1. Trimming at V came to 7 bases and at J to 8 bases, leaving 7 bases not matched to a gene. This CDR3 comprises 13 residues. The CDR3 coding sequence is TGTGCCAGCACCTTGACAGGGGGCTACGGCTACACCTTC. This sequence encodes CASTLTGGYGYTF.

The chain uses TRBV30 and TRBJ2-5; perhaps TRBD2 as D (6 bases). Germline CDR1 and CDR2: GTSNPN and SVGIG (reference sequence). V dropped 2 bases and J dropped 5 bases, with 12 bases sitting between them. The CDR3 spans 13 residues. CDR3 sequence: CAWSTLGRETQYF. In nucleotides, the CDR3 is TGTGCCTGGAGTACCCTAGGGAGGGAGACCCAGTACTTC.

This clone was seen a few times. The chain joins TRBV10-3 to TRBJ1-2; D is perhaps TRBD1 (6 bases). This CDR3 is 13 amino acids long. V lost 7 bases and J 4 bases, leaving 13 bases between the germline ends. The germline V gene encodes CDR1 ENHRY and CDR2 SYGVKD. The CDR3 DNA reads as TGTGCCATCACCACGGACAGCCTCTATGGCTACACCTTC. Its protein product is CAITTDSLYGYTF.

The rearrangement joins TRBV5-6 to TRBJ2-7; 8 nucleotides line up with TRBD2. This CDR3 region has 13 residues. V was clipped by 3 bases and J by 7 bases; unmatched bases: 6. The germline V gene encodes CDR1 SGHDT and CDR2 YYEEEE. The CDR3 DNA is TGTGCCAGCAGCTCGCGGGGGGCAGGGGAGCAGTACGTC. Translated, it gives CASSSRGAGEQYV.

V is TRBV5-1 and J is TRBJ2-1; 8 bases are a match to TRBD2. CDR1 and CDR2 (germline): SGHRS, YFSETQ. Germline trimming cut 5 bases from V and 1 base from J; bases unmatched to any gene: 11. The CDR3 runs to 17 residues. DNA of the CDR3: TGCGCCAGCAGTCCCGGTGTAGCGGGGCTGTCCTACAATGAGCAGTTCTTC. As protein: CASSPGVAGLSYNEQFF.